A single sample is the source of the 22 T cell receptor beta chains below, sequenced in a study of shared clonotypes between healthy human individuals. This table comes from immunoSEQ multiplex PCR, and its TCRdb copy is limited to in-frame clones, with some not included. This repertoire shows approximately 2,000,000 clones, around 93% found once; its top ten account for approximately 0.4%. Input material: naive CD4+ T cells from PBMCs. Documented subset: CD45RA+ positively selected. These receptors were collected from a young man in good health. Some clones in this sample may be carry-over from other donors' samples.

The chain has TRBV6-6 and TRBJ2-7, with D unresolved. CDR1 is MNHNY, CDR2 SVGAGI, per germline (reference sequence). CDR3 length: 13 residues. Trimming shortened V by 0 bases and J by 1 base, and 4 bases separated the two germline ends. The CDR3 reads CASSYSMSYEQYF. Written as DNA, the CDR3 is TGTGCCAGCAGTTACTCAATGTCCTACGAGCAGTACTTC.

The chain has TRBV28 and TRBJ1-4; 7 bases agree with TRBD1. In germline, CDR1 is MDHEN, CDR2 SYDVKM. Losses at the gene ends were 5 bases for V and 12 bases for J; bases not matched to a gene: 3. The CDR3 runs 11 residues. The CDR3 DNA sequence: TGTGCCAGCAGTCTCGACAGGGAACTGTTTTTT. This encodes CASSLDRELFF.

J is TRBJ1-2 and V is TRBV20-1; D is unresolved. CDR1 is DFQATT and CDR2 is SNEGSKA in the germline V gene (reference sequence). With 7 bases removed from V and 3 bases from J, the gap between germline ends came to 9 bases. This CDR3 spans 11 amino acids. The CDR3 DNA reads TGCAGTGTTCCACAACACTATGGCTACACCTTC. Amino acids: CSVPQHYGYTF.

The chain has TRBV5-6 and TRBJ1-3; D uncertain. The ends were cut back, 1 base at V and 2 bases at J, with 7 bases in the middle. Germline CDR1 SGHDT, CDR2 YYEEEE. The CDR3 contains 14 residues. The chain's CDR3 is CASSLRGTGNTIYF. CDR3 nucleotides: TGTGCCAGCAGCTTGCGTGGTACTGGAAACACCATATATTTT.

The chain joins TRBV15 to TRBJ2-6; no clear D gene. Trimming cost V 5 bases and J 4 bases, with 12 bases left between them. This CDR3 comprises 15 residues. The germline gives CDR1 LNHNV, CDR2 YYDKDF (reference sequence). The CDR3 is CATSYSRLGANVLTF. CDR3 nucleotides: TGTGCCACCAGCTACTCCAGGCTCGGGGCCAACGTCCTGACTTTC. Full variable domain (rest looked up from reference TRBV15 and TRBJ2-6): DAMVIQNPRYQVTQFGKPVTLSCSQTLNHNVMYWYQQKSSQAPKLLFHYYDKDFNNEADTPDNFQSRRPNTSFCFLDIRSPGLGDTAMYLCATSYSRLGANVLTFGAGSRLTVL.

As to this clone: An end of the junction does not agree with germline; a read error may underlie this. The chain combines TRBV5-1 with TRBJ1-4, with 7 bases that match TRBD1. In germline, CDR1 is SGHRS, CDR2 YFSETQ. The length of the CDR3 is 16 residues. The CDR3 coding sequence is TGCGCCAGCAGATTGGGACAGCTTGCAACTAATGAAAAACTGTTTTTT. Protein sequence: CASRLGQLATNEKLFF.

The chain couples TRBV10-1 to TRBJ1-2; D gene ambiguous. The V gene's germline CDR1 is WNHNN and CDR2 SYGVQD (reference sequence). The length of the CDR3 is 13 residues. The V gene lost 2 bases and the J gene lost 8 bases, with 12 bases spanning the gap. The CDR3 coding sequence is TGCGCCAGCAGTGAGGTCCGCTTCGGGGGCTACACCTTC. Its protein is CASSEVRFGGYTF.

The V gene is TRBV30, the J gene TRBJ2-7; TRBD2 matches 12 bases. The V gene's germline CDR1 is GTSNPN and CDR2 SVGIG (reference sequence). The CDR3 spans 16 residues. CDR3 DNA: TGTGTAGTGACTAGCGGGAGATACCCGTCTTCCTACGAGCAGTACTTC. Protein sequence: CVVTSGRYPSSYEQYF.

The V gene is TRBV2, the J gene TRBJ2-1; 9 positions agree with TRBD2. V gave up 8 bases and J gave up 4 bases; unmatched junction bases: 9. The CDR3 length is 15 residues. In germline, CDR1 is SNHLY, CDR2 FYNNEI. CDR3 nucleotide sequence: TGTGCCAGCGGGCTCGCGGGAGGGTTGTACAATGAGCAGTTCTTC. Its protein product is CASGLAGGLYNEQFF.

This clone has just one count. The chain is built from TRBV28 and TRBJ2-1; 8 nucleotides match TRBD2. Trimming removed 7 bases from V and 0 bases from J; junction bases left unmatched: 5. The germline CDR1 and CDR2 sequences are MDHEN and SYDVKM. This CDR3 spans 15 amino acids. CDR3 amino acids: CASKPGGSSYNEQFF. CDR3 coding DNA: TGTGCCAGCAAACCGGGGGGGAGCTCCTACAATGAGCAGTTCTTC. Based on the CDR3 plus reference TRBV28 and TRBJ2-1, the full variable domain is DVKVTQSSRYLVKRTGEKVFLECVQDMDHENMFWYRQDPGLGLRLIYFSYDVKMKEKGDIPEGYSVSREKKERFSLILESASTNQTSMYLCASKPGGSSYNEQFFGPGTRLTVL.

The V call is TRBV7-9, the J call TRBJ2-3; possibly TRBD1 for D (6 bases). The CDR3 is 15 residues long. V dropped 7 bases and J dropped 2 bases, with 16 bases sitting between them. The germline V gene has CDR1 SEHNR and CDR2 FQNEAQ (reference sequence). Here the CDR3 DNA reads TGTGCCAGCACCCCGTTGGACAGCTACACAGATACGCAGTATTTT. Encoded protein: CASTPLDSYTDTQYF.

The chain links TRBV4-1 to TRBJ2-1; 9 nucleotides line up with TRBD1. Germline lookup yields CDR1 MGHRA and CDR2 YSYEKL. The CDR3 runs 14 residues. J was trimmed by 8 bases and V by 4 bases; bases with no gene match: 6. CDR3 in amino acids: CASSLRTGEDEQFF. For the CDR3, the DNA is TGCGCCAGCAGCCTCAGGACAGGGGAGGATGAGCAGTTCTTC.

The chain uses TRBV18 and TRBJ1-1; 7 bases match TRBD1. This CDR3 has 15 residues. CDR1 and CDR2 from the germline V gene are KGHSH and LQKENI. After removal of 5 bases from V and 3 bases from J, the junction contained 9 bases not matched to a gene. The DNA of the CDR3 is TGTGCCAGCTCAAACGAAGGGGGCACGGACACTGAAGCTTTCTTT. It encodes CASSNEGGTDTEAFF.

The gene calls are TRBV5-1 and TRBJ1-2, with 10 positions matching TRBD1. CDR1 and CDR2 (germline): SGHRS, YFSETQ. The V and J ends lost 4 bases and 3 bases, in that order; junction bases with no gene match: 18. This CDR3 is 19 amino acids long. CDR3 in amino acids: CASSQGTRDRGAGDYGYTF. In nucleotides, the CDR3 is TGCGCCAGCAGCCAAGGTACCCGGGACAGGGGTGCCGGTGACTATGGCTACACCTTC.

CDR3 coding DNA: TGCGCCAGCAGCCACCTACTAGCGGAGGGCCAAGAGACCCAGTACTTC. Protein: CASSHLLAEGQETQYF. This sequence joins TRBV5-1 and TRBJ2-5, with 8 bases fitting TRBD2. Germline trimming cut 4 bases from V and 1 base from J; bases unmatched to any gene: 9. Germline lookup yields CDR1 SGHRS and CDR2 YFSETQ. This CDR3 is 16 amino acids long. Full variable domain (outside the CDR3, taken from reference TRBV5-1 and TRBJ2-5): KAGVTQTPRYLIKTRGQQVTLSCSPISGHRSVSWYQQTPGQGLQFLFEYFSETQRNKGNFPGRFSGRQFSNSRSEMNVSTLELGDSALYLCASSHLLAEGQETQYFGPGTRLLVL.

V usage is TRBV19 and J usage is TRBJ1-2; 10 bases line up with TRBD1. V lost 1 base, J lost 6 bases, and 8 bases stayed unmatched. The CDR3 spans 16 residues. CDR1 and CDR2 (germline): LNHDA, SQIVND (reference sequence). Here the CDR3 reads CASSIVGLDRGHGYTF. CDR3 DNA sequence: TGTGCCAGTAGTATAGTGGGACTCGACAGGGGGCATGGCTACACCTTC. Looking up the rest from reference TRBV19 and TRBJ1-2 gives the full variable domain: DGGITQSPKYLFRKEGQNVTLSCEQNLNHDAMYWYRQDPGQGLRLIYYSQIVNDFQKGDIAEGYSVSREKKESFPLTVTSAQKNPTAFYLCASSIVGLDRGHGYTFGSGTRLTVV.

The chain carries TRBV27 and TRBJ2-3, with D possibly being TRBD1 or TRBD2 (5 bases each). Germline-derived CDR1 and CDR2 are MNHEY and SMNVEV (reference sequence). The CDR3 is 13 residues long. The V end was cut by 5 bases, the J end by 5 bases, with 11 bases between. The CDR3 region is CASSLERGDTQYF. DNA for the CDR3: TGTGCCAGCAGTCTCGAGAGGGGAGATACGCAGTATTTT.

V and J are TRBV10-1 and TRBJ2-2; D is undetermined. This CDR3 has 15 amino acids. Germline CDR1 WNHNN, CDR2 SYGVQD (reference sequence). The germline V and J ends were trimmed by 3 bases and 0 bases, with 8 bases remaining between them. Written as DNA, the CDR3 is TGCGCCAGCAGTGAAAGGGCCTCGAACACCGGGGAGCTGTTTTTT. It codes for CASSERASNTGELFF.

The chain has TRBV7-8 and TRBJ2-2; tentatively, D is TRBD1 (5 bases). Germline-derived CDR1 and CDR2 are SGHVS and FQNEAQ. CDR3 length: 15 residues. The germline V and J ends were trimmed by 2 bases and 2 bases, with 9 bases remaining between them. The CDR3: CASSLLDTNTGELFF. The CDR3 DNA follows: TGTGCCAGCAGCTTATTGGACACAAACACCGGGGAGCTGTTTTTT.

V is TRBV5-4 and J is TRBJ2-1; 11 bases are a match to TRBD2. CDR1 and CDR2 (germline): SGHNT, YYREEE (reference sequence). V lost 0 bases to trimming and J lost 2 bases; unmatched junction nucleotides: 7. This CDR3 spans 18 amino acids. This CDR3 is CASSLGSLAGGAYNEQFF. CDR3 sequence (DNA): TGTGCCAGCAGCTTGGGATCTTTAGCGGGGGGGGCCTACAATGAGCAGTTCTTC.

This clone was found once. The chain uses TRBV19 and TRBJ2-1; 7 nucleotides agree with TRBD2. This CDR3 spans 15 amino acids. The germline V gene has CDR1 LNHDA and CDR2 SQIVND (reference sequence). V shed 4 bases and J 2 bases; nucleotides not matched to a gene: 5. CDR3 residues: CASSTSGVTYNEQFF. CDR3 in DNA: TGTGCCAGTAGTACCAGCGGGGTTACCTACAATGAGCAGTTCTTC.

The rearrangement links TRBV5-1 to TRBJ2-5, with a weak D call TRBD2 (6 bases). Germline V gene data show CDR1 as SGHRS and CDR2 as YFSETQ. The CDR3 contains 15 residues. V lost 0 bases and J lost 7, with 16 bases in between. The CDR3 loop reads CASSLVVAGLATQYF. The CDR3 region has the DNA TGCGCCAGCAGCTTGGTAGTGGCGGGGTTGGCGACCCAGTACTTC.